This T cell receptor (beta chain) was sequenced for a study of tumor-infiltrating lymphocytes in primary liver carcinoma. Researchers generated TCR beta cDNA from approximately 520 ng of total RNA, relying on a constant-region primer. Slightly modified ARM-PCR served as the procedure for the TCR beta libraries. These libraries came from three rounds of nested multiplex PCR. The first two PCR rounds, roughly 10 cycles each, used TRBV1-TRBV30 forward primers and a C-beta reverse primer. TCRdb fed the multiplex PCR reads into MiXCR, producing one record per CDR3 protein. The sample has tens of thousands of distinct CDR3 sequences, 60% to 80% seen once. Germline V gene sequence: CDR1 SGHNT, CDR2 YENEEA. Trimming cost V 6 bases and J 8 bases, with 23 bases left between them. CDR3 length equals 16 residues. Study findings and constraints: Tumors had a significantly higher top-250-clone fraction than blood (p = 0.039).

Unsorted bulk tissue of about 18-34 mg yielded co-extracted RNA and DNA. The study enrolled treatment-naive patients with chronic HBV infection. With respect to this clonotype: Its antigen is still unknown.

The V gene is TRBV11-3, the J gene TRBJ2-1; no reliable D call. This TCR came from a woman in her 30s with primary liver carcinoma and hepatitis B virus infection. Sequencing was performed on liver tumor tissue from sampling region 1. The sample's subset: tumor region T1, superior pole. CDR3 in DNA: TGTGCCAGCAGTTCAAAGGAACACGACTTCTTGGATGAGCAGTTCTTC. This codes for CASSSKEHDFLDEQFF. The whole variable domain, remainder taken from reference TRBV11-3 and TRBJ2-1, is EAGVVQSPRYKIIEKKQPVAFWCNPISGHNTLYWYLQNLGQGPELLIRYENEEAVDDSQLPKDRFSAERLKGVDSTLKIQPAELGDSAVYLCASSSKEHDFLDEQFFGPGTRLTVL.